A selection of T cell receptor beta chains follows, all from one sample in a study of T cell responses to AZD1222 COVID-19 vaccine. Profiling relied on immunoSEQ multiplex PCR, and the TCRdb table lists in-frame clones only, not all of them. Altogether under 140,000 clones are present, around 90% being singletons, with the ten largest covering roughly 7%. This material consisted of peripheral blood, taken on day 0 of AZD1222 vaccination. The source is an adult in good health. Each CDR3 is given with its conserved first and last residue. D genes are given only for firm matches. Only some rows state a clone size, as once, few, many or a class for expanded clones.

D | J | V | size | DNA | CDR3
- | TRBJ2-1 | TRBV4-2 | - | TGTGCCAGCAGCCGAGGTGACCAAGACAATGAGCAGTTCTTC | CASSRGDQDNEQFF
- | TRBJ1-4 | TRBV6-5 | - | TGTGCCAGCAAAAGGGTGATTAATGAAAAACTGTTTTTT | CASKRVINEKLFF
- | TRBJ1-2 | TRBV5-6 | many | TGTGCCAGCAGCTTGACAGATTATGGCTACACCTTC | CASSLTDYGYTF
TRBD1 | TRBJ1-2 | TRBV7-9 | - | TGTGCCAGCAGCCGGACTGCGGACAGGGCGTATGGCTACACCTTC | CASSRTADRAYGYTF
TRBD2 | TRBJ2-2 | TRBV19 | once | TGTGCCAGTAGTAAGACGACTAGCGGGGGACCCACCGGGGAGCTGTTTTTT | CASSKTTSGGPTGELFF
- | TRBJ1-2 | TRBV2 | - | TGTGCCAGCAGGGGGGGATGGGATGGCTACACCTTC | CASRGGWDGYTF
- | TRBJ2-7 | TRBV7-9 | - | TGTGCCAGCAGCTTGCAGGGTTACGAGCAGTACTTC | CASSLQGYEQYF
- | TRBJ1-5 | TRBV7-9 | - | TGTGCCAGCAGCTTAGCGTATCAGCCCCAGCATTTT | CASSLAYQPQHF
- | TRBJ2-7 | TRBV19 | once | TGTGCCAGTAGTCCCGGGCCGGGCTCCTACGAGCAGTACTTC | CASSPGPGSYEQYF
- | TRBJ1-1 | TRBV5-4 | - | TGTGCCAGCAGAATCAGGTCGGGGGCAAACACTGAAGCTTTCTTT | CASRIRSGANTEAFF
- | TRBJ2-2 | TRBV11-3 | - | TGTGCCAGCAGCCGGATACAGGGACTTACCGGGGAGCTGTTTTTT | CASSRIQGLTGELFF
- | TRBJ1-2 | TRBV7-2 | - | TGTGCCAGCAGCTTGCGACCCCCGGGGGTGATTGACGTCTTTGGCTACACCTTC | CASSLRPPGVIDVFGYTF
TRBD1 | TRBJ1-1 | TRBV2 | - | TGTGCCACCAAAGCTCCCGACAGGGGGCCTTTGAACACTGAAGCTTTCTTT | CATKAPDRGPLNTEAFF
- | TRBJ1-5 | TRBV21-1 | - | TGTGCCAGCAGCAAAGGCGTAGGGAACCGTCAGCCCCAGCATTTT | CASSKGVGNRQPQHF
TRBD1 | TRBJ1-5 | TRBV30 | - | TGTGCCTGGGGACAGGCGGGGCAGCCCCAGCATTTT | CAWGQAGQPQHF
TRBD1 | TRBJ2-1 | TRBV7-8 | - | TGTGCCAGCAGCCCCGGACGGACAGGAATTCATGAGCAGTTCTTC | CASSPGRTGIHEQFF
- | TRBJ2-1 | TRBV24-1 | - | TGTGCCACCAGTGATTCCATCCCGGGGGCCTTGGAGAATGAGCAGTTCTTC | CATSDSIPGALENEQFF
TRBD1 | TRBJ1-1 | TRBV19 | - | TGTGCCAGCCAGACCCGACAGGGACCCTACACTGAAGCTTTCTTT | CASQTRQGPYTEAFF
TRBD1 | TRBJ1-6 | TRBV28 | - | TGTGCCAGCAGCCCCAGGGGGCGATCACCCCTCCACTTT | CASSPRGRSPLHF
TRBD2 | TRBJ2-3 | TRBV27 | - | TGTGCCAGCAGTCTACTAGCGGGGGGCCTCACAGATACGCAGTATTTT | CASSLLAGGLTDTQYF
- | TRBJ1-1 | TRBV27 | - | TGTGCCAGCAGTTTTAACGGCGAAGCTTTCTTT | CASSFNGEAFF
TRBD2 | TRBJ2-2 | TRBV7-3 | - | TGTGCCAGCAGCCGTTGGGGGACTAGTGGTGTCACCGGGGAGCTGTTTTTT | CASSRWGTSGVTGELFF
TRBD2 | TRBJ2-7 | TRBV28 | - | TGTGCCAGCAGTTTGGGGGGGTCTCTGGACGAGCAGTACTTC | CASSLGGSLDEQYF